This note documents a single T cell receptor beta chain sequence. The germline CDR1 and CDR2 sequences are SGHDN and FVKESK. The V end lost 4 bases, the J end lost 9 bases, and 16 bases lay between the germline ends. The CDR3 consists of 13 residues. The method was immunoSEQ multiplex PCR; TCRdb's version includes in-frame clones alone and lacks a portion of them. This table has about 250,000 clones, approximately 88% appearing once. The data belong to a study of blood T cell repertoires in COVID-19. The TCR sequence derives from a woman under 40 with COVID-19, enrolled during active disease. V usage is TRBV14 and J usage is TRBJ2-7; possible D gene TRBD2, 5 bases. Sample: peripheral blood. CDR3 loop: CASSPTPAGRQYV. The CDR3 nucleotides read TGTGCCAGCAGCCCTACACCCGCGGGCCGGCAGTACGTC.